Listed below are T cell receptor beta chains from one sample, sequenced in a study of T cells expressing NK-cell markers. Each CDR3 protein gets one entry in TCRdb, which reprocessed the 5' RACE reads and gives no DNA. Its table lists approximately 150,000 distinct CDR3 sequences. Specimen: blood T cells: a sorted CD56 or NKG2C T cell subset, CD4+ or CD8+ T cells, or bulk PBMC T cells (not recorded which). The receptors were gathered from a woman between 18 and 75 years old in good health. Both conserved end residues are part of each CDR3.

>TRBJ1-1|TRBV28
CASSSTGGVAEAFF
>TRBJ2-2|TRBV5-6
CASSLALLANTGELFF
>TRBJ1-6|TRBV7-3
CASSAAGTGRGPLHF
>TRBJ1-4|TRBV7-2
CASSLVGGREKLFF
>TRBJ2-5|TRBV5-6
CASSLRETQYF
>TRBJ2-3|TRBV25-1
CASSGHTDTQYF
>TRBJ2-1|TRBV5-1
CASSLEGAEQFF
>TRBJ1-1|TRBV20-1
CSASNRVKVNTEAFF
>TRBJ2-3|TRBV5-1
CASSFGTSTDTQYF
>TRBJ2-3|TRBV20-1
CSARDPQGRTDTQYF
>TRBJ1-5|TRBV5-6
CASSLGPDQPQHF
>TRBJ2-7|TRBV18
CASSPPGGSSYEQYF
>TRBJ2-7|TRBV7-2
CASSPVAGTYEQYF
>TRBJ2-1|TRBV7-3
CASSLAGENNEQFF
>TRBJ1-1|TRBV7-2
CASSFDSSGRTEAFF
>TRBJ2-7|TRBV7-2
CASSLAFTPPAHYEQYF
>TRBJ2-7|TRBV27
CASSRTPYEQYF
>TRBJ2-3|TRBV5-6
CASSLNWGSTDTQYF
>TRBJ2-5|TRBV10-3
CATGTGLAQETQYF
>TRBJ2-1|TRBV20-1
CSARGPLGGRLAGSSYNEQFF
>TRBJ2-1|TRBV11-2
CASRSGTSVLNEQFF
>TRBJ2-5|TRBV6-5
CASSYSGQSLETQYF
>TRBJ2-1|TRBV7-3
CASSLELSGTPQFF
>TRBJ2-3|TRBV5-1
CASSLSAREVDTQYF
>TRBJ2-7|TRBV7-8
CASSSHSRGAGYEQYF
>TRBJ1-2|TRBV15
CATSIEQGNYGYTF
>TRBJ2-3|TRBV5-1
CASSLGQNTDTQYF
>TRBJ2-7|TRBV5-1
CASSFPGGNEQYF
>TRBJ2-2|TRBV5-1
CASCGRLANTGELFF
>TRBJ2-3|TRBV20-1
CSAQPHFTDTQYF
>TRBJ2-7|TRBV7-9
CASSVRDGPHYEQYF
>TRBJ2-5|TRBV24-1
CATSDASSVSETQYF
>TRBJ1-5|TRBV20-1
CSAGSGTRQPQHF
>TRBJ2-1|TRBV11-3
CASSLQSRGEQFF
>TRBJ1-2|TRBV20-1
CSAPWNYGYTF
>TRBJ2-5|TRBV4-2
CASSLKAGIGETQYF
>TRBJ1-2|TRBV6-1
CASNGLPGDGYTF
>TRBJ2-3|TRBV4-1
CASSPTDWTSTSTDTQYF
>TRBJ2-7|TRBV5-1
CASSNRQGNEQYF
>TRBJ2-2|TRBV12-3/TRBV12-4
CASSPRQGGTGELFF
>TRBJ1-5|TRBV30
CAWSVRGARQSQHF
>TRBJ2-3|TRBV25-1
CASSRLAGSDTQYF
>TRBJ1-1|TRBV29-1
CSDMHGAGNTEAFF
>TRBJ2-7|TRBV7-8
CASTRDRGRHEQYF
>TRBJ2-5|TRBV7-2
CASSAVLAGGETQYF
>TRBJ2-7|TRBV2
CASRPYGTTPISYEQYF
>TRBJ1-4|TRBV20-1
CSANRRLGEKLFF
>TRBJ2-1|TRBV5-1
CASSLRRSSSYNEQFF
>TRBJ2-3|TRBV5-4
CASSSTGKGTSTDTQYF
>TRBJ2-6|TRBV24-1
CATSSGGLISGANVLTF
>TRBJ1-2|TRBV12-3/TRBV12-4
CASSRPGNYGYTF
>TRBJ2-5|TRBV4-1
CASSPSTSGGARETQYF
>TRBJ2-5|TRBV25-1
CASSGLGQGGETQYF
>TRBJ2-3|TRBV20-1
CSARDTSDTQYF
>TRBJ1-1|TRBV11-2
CASSDRARQNTEAFF
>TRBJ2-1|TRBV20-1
CSASPGGEQFF